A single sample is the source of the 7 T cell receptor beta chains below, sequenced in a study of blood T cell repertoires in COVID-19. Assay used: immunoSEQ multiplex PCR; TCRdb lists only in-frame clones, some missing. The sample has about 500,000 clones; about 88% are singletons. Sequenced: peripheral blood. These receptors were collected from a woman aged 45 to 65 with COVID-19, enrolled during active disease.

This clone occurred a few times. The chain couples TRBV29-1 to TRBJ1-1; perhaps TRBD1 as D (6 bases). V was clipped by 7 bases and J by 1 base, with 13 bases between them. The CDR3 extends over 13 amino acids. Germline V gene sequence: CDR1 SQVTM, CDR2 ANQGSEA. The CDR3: CSANGQTNTEAFF. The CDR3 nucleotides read TGCAGCGCAAACGGACAGACGAACACTGAAGCTTTCTTT.

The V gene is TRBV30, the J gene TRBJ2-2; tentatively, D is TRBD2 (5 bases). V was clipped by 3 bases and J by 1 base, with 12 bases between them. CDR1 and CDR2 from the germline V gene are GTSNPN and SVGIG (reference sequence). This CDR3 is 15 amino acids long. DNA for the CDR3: TGTGCCTGGAGGAAACGGGCGGGGAACACCGGGGAGCTGTTTTTT. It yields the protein CAWRKRAGNTGELFF. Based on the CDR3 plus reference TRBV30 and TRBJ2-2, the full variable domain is SQTIHQWPATLVQPVGSPLSLECTVEGTSNPNLYWYRQAAGRGLQLLFYSVGIGQISSEVPQNLSASRPQDRQFILSSKKLLLSDSGFYLCAWRKRAGNTGELFFGEGSRLTVL.

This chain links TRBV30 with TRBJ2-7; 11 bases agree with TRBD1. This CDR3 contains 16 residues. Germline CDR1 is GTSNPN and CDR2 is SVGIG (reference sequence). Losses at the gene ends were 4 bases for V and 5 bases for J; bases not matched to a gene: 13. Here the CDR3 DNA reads TGTGCCTGGAACCTACCCCGGGACAGGGGGATCAACGAGCAGTACTTC. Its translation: CAWNLPRDRGINEQYF.

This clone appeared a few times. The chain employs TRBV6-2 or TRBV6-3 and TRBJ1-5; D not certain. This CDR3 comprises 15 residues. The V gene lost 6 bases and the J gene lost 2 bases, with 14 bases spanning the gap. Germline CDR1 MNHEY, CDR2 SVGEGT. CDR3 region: CASSPSGEGNQPQHF. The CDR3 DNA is TGTGCCAGCAGCCCATCCGGGGAGGGCAATCAGCCCCAGCATTTT.

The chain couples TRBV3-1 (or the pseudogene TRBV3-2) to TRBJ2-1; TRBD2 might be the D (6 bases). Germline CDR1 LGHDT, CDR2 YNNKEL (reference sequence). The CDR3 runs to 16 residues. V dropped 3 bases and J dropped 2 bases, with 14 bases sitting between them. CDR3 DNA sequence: TGTGCCAGCAGCCAGGGACTGCCTCCCACCTACAATGAGCAGTTCTTC. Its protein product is CASSQGLPPTYNEQFF.

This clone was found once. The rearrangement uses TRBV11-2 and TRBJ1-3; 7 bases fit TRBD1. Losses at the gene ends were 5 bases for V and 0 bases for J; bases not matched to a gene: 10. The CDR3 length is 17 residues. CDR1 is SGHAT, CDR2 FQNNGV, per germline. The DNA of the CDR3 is TGTGCCAGCAGCCTCAGGGGGTCAGGGCTCTCTGGAAACACCATATATTTT. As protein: CASSLRGSGLSGNTIYF.

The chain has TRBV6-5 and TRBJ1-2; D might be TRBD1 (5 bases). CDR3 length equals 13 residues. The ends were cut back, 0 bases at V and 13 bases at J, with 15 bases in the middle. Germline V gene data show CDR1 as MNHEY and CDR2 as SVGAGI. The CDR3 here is CASSYSGPGPATF. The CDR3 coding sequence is TGTGCCAGCAGTTACTCTGGGCCAGGGCCTGCCACCTTC.